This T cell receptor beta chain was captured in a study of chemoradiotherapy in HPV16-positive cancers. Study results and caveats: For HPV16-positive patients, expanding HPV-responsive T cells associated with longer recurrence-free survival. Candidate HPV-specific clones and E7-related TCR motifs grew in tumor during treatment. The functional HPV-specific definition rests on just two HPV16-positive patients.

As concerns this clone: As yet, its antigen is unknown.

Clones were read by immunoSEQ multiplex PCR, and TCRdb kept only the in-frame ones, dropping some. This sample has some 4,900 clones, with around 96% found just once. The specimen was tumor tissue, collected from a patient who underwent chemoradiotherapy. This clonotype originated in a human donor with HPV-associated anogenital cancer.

CDR3 in amino acids: CALGSPSGFYEQYF. The DNA for the CDR3 is TGTGCCCTCGGAAGCCCTAGCGGATTCTACGAGCAGTACTTC. V is TRBV28 and J is TRBJ2-7, with 7 nucleotides matching TRBD2. Germline V gives CDR1 MDHEN, CDR2 SYDVKM. V shed 11 bases and J 3 bases; nucleotides not matched to a gene: 13. The CDR3 is 14 residues long.